What follows are 22 T cell receptor beta chains derived from one specimen sequenced in a study of cytomegalovirus exposure and HLA in healthy donors. Sequencing used immunoSEQ multiplex PCR; TCRdb keeps in-frame clones, though not all of them. The table lists 200,000 to 250,000 clones, around 90% of them singletons. The sequenced material came from PBMCs. These receptors were collected from a woman aged 18-30 years in good health and CMV-seropositive.

J is TRBJ2-7 and V is TRBV30, with 7 nucleotides matching TRBD1. After removal of 5 bases from V and 9 bases from J, the junction contained 19 bases not matched to a gene. CDR1 GTSNPN and CDR2 SVGIG come from the germline V gene (reference sequence). The CDR3 has 15 amino acids. The CDR3 DNA follows: TGTGCCTGGGGCCCGAGGGGGCGAGGTGCAGTCGGGCAGTACTTC. Its translation is CAWGPRGRGAVGQYF.

The chain links TRBV18 to TRBJ2-2; a weak D match, TRBD2 (5 bases). The length of the CDR3 is 17 residues. CDR1 is KGHSH, CDR2 LQKENI, per germline. V lost 2 bases to trimming and J lost 7 bases, with 20 bases between them. The DNA of the CDR3 is TGTGCCAGCTCACCAGCTCGAAGGGAAATCGGGATCGGGGAGCTGTTTTTT. This encodes CASSPARREIGIGELFF.

The chain joins TRBV4-1 to TRBJ2-1; 9 bases are a match to TRBD2. Trimming took 4 bases from V and 3 from J; bases not matched to a gene: 7. Germline V lookup: CDR1 MGHRA, CDR2 YSYEKL. The CDR3 length is 16 residues. The CDR3 DNA is TGCGCCAGCAGCCCGACTAGCGGAAGGGTCTACAATGAGCAGTTCTTC. Amino acids: CASSPTSGRVYNEQFF.

The chain recombines TRBV7-9 with TRBJ2-7; 7 bases fit TRBD2. The CDR3 consists of 15 residues. V gave up 3 bases and J gave up 3 bases; unmatched junction bases: 8. In germline, CDR1 is SEHNR, CDR2 FQNEAQ (reference sequence). For the CDR3, the DNA is TGTGCCAGCAGCTTGTCGCTGAGCGGGAACTACGAGCAGTACTTC. Its protein product is CASSLSLSGNYEQYF.

The chain has TRBV5-6 and TRBJ1-3; D may be TRBD1 (5 bases). CDR1 SGHDT and CDR2 YYEEEE come from the germline V gene. V was trimmed by 4 bases and J by 2 bases, leaving 10 bases between them. This CDR3 has 14 residues. The CDR3 loop is CASSRAGAGNTIYF. For the CDR3, the DNA is TGTGCCAGCAGCCGGGCGGGGGCTGGAAACACCATATATTTT.

This chain connects TRBV9 to TRBJ1-1, with 9 bases matching TRBD1. The CDR3 length is 14 residues. Trimming removed 2 bases from V and 3 bases from J; junction bases left unmatched: 2. The germline CDR1 and CDR2 sequences are SGDLS and YYNGEE. Written as DNA, the CDR3 is TGTGCCAGCAGCGTCCGGGACAGGGACACTGAAGCTTTCTTT. Translating it yields CASSVRDRDTEAFF.

This rearrangement joins TRBV6-5 to TRBJ2-5, with TRBD1 as a possible D gene (7 bases). CDR3 length: 15 amino acids. The V and J ends lost 6 bases and 5 bases respectively, with 19 bases between them. Looked up from germline, CDR1 is MNHEY and CDR2 is SVGAGI. The chain's CDR3 is CASSPRGAADETQYF. For the CDR3, the DNA is TGTGCCAGCAGCCCCAGGGGGGCCGCGGATGAGACCCAGTACTTC.

The chain uses TRBV5-6 and TRBJ1-3, with D perhaps TRBD1 (5 bases). This CDR3 comprises 16 residues. Trimming stripped 0 bases from V and 0 bases from J, with 10 bases between. CDR1 and CDR2 from the germline V gene are SGHDT and YYEEEE. As DNA, the CDR3 is TGTGCCAGCAGCTTGGGACCAGGGTCCTCTGGAAACACCATATATTTT. Its translation: CASSLGPGSSGNTIYF.

The chain employs TRBV28 and TRBJ1-2; D may be TRBD1 (6 bases). Germline V gene sequence: CDR1 MDHEN, CDR2 SYDVKM. Trimming cost V 3 bases and J 4 bases, with 9 bases left between them. There are 13 residues in the CDR3. The CDR3 reads CASSFSGAYGYTF. The CDR3, as DNA: TGTGCCAGCAGTTTCTCAGGGGCCTATGGCTACACCTTC.

This rearrangement joins TRBV27 to TRBJ1-2, with D possibly TRBD1 on 6 matching bases. V lost 3 bases and J 5 bases, leaving 13 bases between the germline ends. There are 14 residues in the CDR3. Per the germline V gene, CDR1 is MNHEY and CDR2 is SMNVEV (reference sequence). The CDR3 here is CASSFGGGGYGYTF. CDR3 DNA sequence: TGTGCCAGCAGTTTCGGTGGGGGCGGGTATGGCTACACCTTC.

The CDR3 coding sequence is TGTGCCAGCAGTGGCAGGACTTTGAACACTGAAGCTTTCTTT. Amino acids: CASSGRTLNTEAFF. The genes are TRBV28 and TRBJ1-1; D remains ambiguous. CDR3 length equals 14 residues. Deletions cut 5 bases from V and 0 bases from J, with 10 bases between. Looked up from germline, CDR1 is MDHEN and CDR2 is SYDVKM.

The V and J genes are TRBV4-1 and TRBJ2-7; D is possibly TRBD1 (5 bases). Between the trimmed V and J ends, which lost 3 bases and 0 bases, there was a span of 9 bases. The CDR3 totals 14 residues. Germline CDR1 MGHRA, CDR2 YSYEKL. DNA for the CDR3: TGCGCCAGCAGCCAGGACATGAGCTCCTACGAGCAGTACTTC. Its translation is CASSQDMSSYEQYF.

The CDR3: CASSELVTGGYTF. The DNA of the CDR3 is TGCGCCAGCAGTGAGTTGGTAACGGGGGGCTACACCTTC. This chain uses TRBV10-1 with TRBJ1-2, with no clear D. This CDR3 has 13 residues. Per germline, CDR1 WNHNN and CDR2 SYGVQD (reference sequence). The germline V and J ends were trimmed by 1 base and 8 bases, with 11 bases remaining between them.

The rearrangement links TRBV27 to TRBJ2-7; possibly TRBD1 for D (6 bases). There are 15 residues in the CDR3. Germline values: CDR1 MNHEY, CDR2 SMNVEV (reference sequence). Trimming pared 5 bases from V and 3 bases from J, leaving 17 bases between. This CDR3 is CASSPQTRGSYEQYF. The DNA of the CDR3 is TGTGCCAGCAGTCCCCAGACAAGGGGGAGCTACGAGCAGTACTTC.

The rearrangement joins TRBV9 to TRBJ1-5, with D unclear. The V gene's germline CDR1 is SGDLS and CDR2 YYNGEE. This CDR3 has 15 amino acids. V was pared by 0 bases and J by 3 bases, with 10 bases between. In DNA, the CDR3 is TGTGCCAGCAGCGTAGGAGGGTCATCCAATCAGCCCCAGCATTTT. Translation: CASSVGGSSNQPQHF.

V is TRBV29-1 and J is TRBJ2-2; TRBD2 matches 11 bases. This CDR3 region has 14 residues. In germline, CDR1 is SQVTM, CDR2 ANQGSEA. Trimming cost V 6 bases and J 6 bases; bases outside gene matches: 6. Written as DNA, the CDR3 is TGCAGCGTCACTCTAGCGGGAGGATCCGGGGAGCTGTTTTTT. It codes for CSVTLAGGSGELFF.

The chain couples TRBV19 to TRBJ1-2; D call uncertain. V was shortened by 4 bases and J by 4 bases, with 19 bases between the two germline ends. The CDR3 length is 16 residues. Germline loops: CDR1 LNHDA, CDR2 SQIVND (reference sequence). CDR3 bases: TGTGCCAGTAGTACCTCTCCCGGATGGGAGAGCTATGGCTACACCTTC. This encodes CASSTSPGWESYGYTF.

The chain links TRBV19 to TRBJ1-5; D gene uncertain. V dropped 8 bases and J dropped 0 bases, with 11 bases sitting between them. The CDR3 length is 14 residues. Germline V gene lookup returns CDR1 LNHDA and CDR2 SQIVND (reference sequence). CDR3 in DNA: TGTGCCAGTTTATTGTCCTATAGCAATCAGCCCCAGCATTTT. Protein sequence: CASLLSYSNQPQHF.

V and J are TRBV19 and TRBJ2-6; 7 bases line up with TRBD1. Unmatched junction bases numbered 3, after V lost 3 bases and J lost 4 bases. CDR1 LNHDA and CDR2 SQIVND come from the germline V gene (reference sequence). This CDR3 has 15 amino acids. For the CDR3, the DNA is TGTGCCAGTAGTATGACAGGGACCGGGGCCAACGTCCTGACTTTC. This sequence encodes CASSMTGTGANVLTF.

CDR3: CASSLAQGPGELFF. CDR3 nucleotide sequence: TGTGCCAGCAGCTTAGCGCAGGGCCCCGGGGAGCTGTTTTTT. This chain uses TRBV7-6 with TRBJ2-2, with D possibly matching TRBD1 (5 bases). Trimming pared 0 bases from V and 6 bases from J, leaving 8 bases between. CDR3 length: 14 residues. Germline V lookup: CDR1 SGHVS, CDR2 FNYEAQ.

V and J are TRBV7-7 and TRBJ2-7; tentatively, D is TRBD2 (5 bases). Trimming took off 5 bases at V and 6 bases at J, with 14 bases between the two ends. Per germline, CDR1 SSHAT and CDR2 FNYEAQ (reference sequence). The CDR3 has 13 amino acids. The CDR3 DNA sequence: TGTGCCAGCAGCGCGAAAGTAGGACTCGAGCAGTACTTC. It is translated as CASSAKVGLEQYF.

This clone was observed a few times. This chain connects TRBV6-1 to TRBJ2-5; TRBD2 aligns across 14 bases. Germline CDR1 MNHNS, CDR2 SASEGT. This CDR3 has 15 residues. V dropped 8 bases and J dropped 5; count of bases not matched to a gene: 7. This CDR3 is CASEGLAGVGETQYF. The CDR3 region has the DNA TGTGCCAGCGAGGGACTAGCGGGAGTGGGGGAGACCCAGTACTTC.